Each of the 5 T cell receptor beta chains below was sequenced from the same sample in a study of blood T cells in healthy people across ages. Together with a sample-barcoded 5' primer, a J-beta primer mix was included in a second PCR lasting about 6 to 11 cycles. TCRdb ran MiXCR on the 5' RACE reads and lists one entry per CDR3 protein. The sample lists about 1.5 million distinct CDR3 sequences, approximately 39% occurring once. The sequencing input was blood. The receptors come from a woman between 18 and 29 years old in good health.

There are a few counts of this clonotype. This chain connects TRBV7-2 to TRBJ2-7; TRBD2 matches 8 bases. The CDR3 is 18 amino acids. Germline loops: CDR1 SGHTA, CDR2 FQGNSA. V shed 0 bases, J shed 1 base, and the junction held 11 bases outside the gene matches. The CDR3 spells CASSLARKLAVKSYEQYF. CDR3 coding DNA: TGTGCCAGCAGCTTAGCACGGAAACTAGCGGTAAAATCCTACGAGCAGTACTTC.

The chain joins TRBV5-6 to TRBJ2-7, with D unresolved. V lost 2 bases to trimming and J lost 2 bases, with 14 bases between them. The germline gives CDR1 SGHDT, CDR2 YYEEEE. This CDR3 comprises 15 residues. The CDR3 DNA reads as TGTGCCAGCAGCTTCGCTAGGTGGAGTGCCTACGAGCAGTACTTC. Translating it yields CASSFARWSAYEQYF.

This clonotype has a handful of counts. CDR3 sequence: CAITGGNGQPQHF. In nucleotides, the CDR3 is TGTGCCATCACTGGGGGAAACGGTCAGCCCCAGCATTTT. The V call is TRBV10-3, the J call TRBJ1-5; the D gene is possibly TRBD1 (5 bases). Germline V gene lookup returns CDR1 ENHRY and CDR2 SYGVKD. The CDR3 covers 13 residues. The V end was cut by 7 bases, the J end by 6 bases, with 13 bases between.

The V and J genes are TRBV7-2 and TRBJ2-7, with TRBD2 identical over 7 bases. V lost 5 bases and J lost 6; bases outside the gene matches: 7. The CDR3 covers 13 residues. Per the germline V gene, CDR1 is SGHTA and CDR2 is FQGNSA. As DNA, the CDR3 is TGTGCCAGCAGCGTAAGCGGGATTTGCGAGCAGTACTTC. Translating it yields CASSVSGICEQYF. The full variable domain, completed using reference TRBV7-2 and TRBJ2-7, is GAGVSQSPSNKVTEKGKDVELRCDPISGHTALYWYRQSLGQGLEFLIYFQGNSAPDKSGLPSDRFSAERTGGSVSTLTIQRTQQEDSAVYLCASSVSGICEQYFGPGTRLTVT.

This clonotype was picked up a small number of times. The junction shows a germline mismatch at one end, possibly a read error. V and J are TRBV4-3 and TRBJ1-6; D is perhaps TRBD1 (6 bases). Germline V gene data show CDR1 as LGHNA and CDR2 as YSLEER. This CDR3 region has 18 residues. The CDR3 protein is CASSQEPYFRDNSSPPHF. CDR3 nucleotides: TGCGCCAGCAGCCAAGAGCCTTATTTCCGGGACAATTCTTCACCCCCCCACTTT.